One and the same sample provided the 3 T cell receptor beta chains below, sequenced in a study of blood T cell repertoires in COVID-19. The data were produced by immunoSEQ multiplex PCR, yet TCRdb's version contains in-frame clones alone and is incomplete. The data hold about 190,000 clones, with 88% observed a single time. The sequencing sample was made of peripheral blood. Every receptor here comes from a woman between 40 and 50 years old who had recovered from COVID-19.

DNA of the CDR3: TGCAGTGCTAGTCAGGGGAACACCGGGGAGCTGTTTTTT. Translation gives CSASQGNTGELFF. The chain combines TRBV20-1 with TRBJ2-2, with TRBD1 as a possible D gene (5 bases). Trimming removed 3 bases at V and 1 base at J, with 6 bases between. Looked up from germline, CDR1 is DFQATT and CDR2 is SNEGSKA (reference sequence). The CDR3 has 13 amino acids.

The sample holds one count of this clone. CDR3 bases: TGTGCCAGCAGTGGAGGGAATCGTAAGGAAAAACTGTTTTTT. Its protein product is CASSGGNRKEKLFF. This chain uses TRBV6-2 or TRBV6-3 with TRBJ1-4; D is ambiguous. Germline assignment: CDR1 MNHEY and CDR2 SVGEGT. Trimming removed 5 bases at V and 8 bases at J, with 15 bases between. CDR3 size: 14 residues.

The CDR3 here is CASSEWAGDSPLHF. The CDR3 DNA is TGTGCCAGCAGTGAATGGGCCGGGGATTCACCCCTCCACTTT. This chain joins TRBV2 and TRBJ1-6, with D hard to call. The CDR3 has 14 residues. Trimming left V 2 bases short and J 8 bases short, with 10 bases between. CDR1 is SNHLY and CDR2 is FYNNEI in the germline V gene.